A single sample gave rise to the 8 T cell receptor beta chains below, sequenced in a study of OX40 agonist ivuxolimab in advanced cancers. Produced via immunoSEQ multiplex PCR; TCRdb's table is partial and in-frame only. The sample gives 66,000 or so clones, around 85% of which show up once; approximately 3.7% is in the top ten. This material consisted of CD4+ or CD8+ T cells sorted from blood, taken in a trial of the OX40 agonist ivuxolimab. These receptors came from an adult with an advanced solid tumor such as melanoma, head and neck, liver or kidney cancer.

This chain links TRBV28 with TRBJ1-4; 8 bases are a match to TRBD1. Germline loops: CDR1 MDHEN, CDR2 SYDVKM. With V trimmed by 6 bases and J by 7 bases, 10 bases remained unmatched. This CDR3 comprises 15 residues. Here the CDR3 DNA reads TGTGCCAGCAGCCCATTGGACAGGGCCGGTGAAAAACTGTTTTTT. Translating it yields CASSPLDRAGEKLFF.

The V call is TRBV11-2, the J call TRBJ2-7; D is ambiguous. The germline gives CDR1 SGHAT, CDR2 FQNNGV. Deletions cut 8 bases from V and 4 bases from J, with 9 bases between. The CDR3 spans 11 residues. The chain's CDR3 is CASGPSYEQYF. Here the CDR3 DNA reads TGTGCCAGCGGGCCCTCATACGAGCAGTACTTC.

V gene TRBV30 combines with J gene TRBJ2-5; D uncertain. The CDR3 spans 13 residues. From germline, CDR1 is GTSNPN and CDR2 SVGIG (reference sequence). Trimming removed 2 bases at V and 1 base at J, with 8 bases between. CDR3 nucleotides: TGTGCCTGGAGTACGGATCTCCAAGAGACCCAGTACTTC. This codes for CAWSTDLQETQYF.

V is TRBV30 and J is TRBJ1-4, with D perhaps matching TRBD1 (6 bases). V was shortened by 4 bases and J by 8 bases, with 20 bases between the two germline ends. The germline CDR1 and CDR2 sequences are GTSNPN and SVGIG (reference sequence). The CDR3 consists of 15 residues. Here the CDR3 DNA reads TGTGCCTGGACCCCCTCAAGGACAGTCATCGAAAAACTGTTTTTT. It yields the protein CAWTPSRTVIEKLFF.

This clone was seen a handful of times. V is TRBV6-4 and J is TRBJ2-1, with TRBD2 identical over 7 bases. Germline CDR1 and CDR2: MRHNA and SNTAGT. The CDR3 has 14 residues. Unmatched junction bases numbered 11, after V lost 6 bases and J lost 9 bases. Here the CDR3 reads CASSAQTSSSEQFF. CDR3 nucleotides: TGTGCCAGCAGCGCCCAGACTAGCTCCAGTGAGCAGTTCTTC.

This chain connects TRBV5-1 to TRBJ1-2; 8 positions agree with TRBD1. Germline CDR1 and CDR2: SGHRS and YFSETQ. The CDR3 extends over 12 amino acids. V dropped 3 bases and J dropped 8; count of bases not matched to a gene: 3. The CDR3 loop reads CASSSQGDGYTF. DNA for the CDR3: TGCGCCAGCAGCTCACAGGGGGACGGCTACACCTTC.

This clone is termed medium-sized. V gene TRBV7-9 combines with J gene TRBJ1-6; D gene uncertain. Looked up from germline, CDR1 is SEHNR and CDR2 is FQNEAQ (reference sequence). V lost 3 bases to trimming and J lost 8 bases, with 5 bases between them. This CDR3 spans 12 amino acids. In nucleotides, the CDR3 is TGTGCCAGCAGCTTTCCGGATTCACCCCTCCACTTT. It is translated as CASSFPDSPLHF. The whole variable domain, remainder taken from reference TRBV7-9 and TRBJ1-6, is DTGVSQNPRHKITKRGQNVTFRCDPISEHNRLYWYRQTLGQGPEFLTYFQNEAQLEKSRLLSDRFSAERPKGSFSTLEIQRTEQGDSAMYLCASSFPDSPLHFGNGTRLTVT.

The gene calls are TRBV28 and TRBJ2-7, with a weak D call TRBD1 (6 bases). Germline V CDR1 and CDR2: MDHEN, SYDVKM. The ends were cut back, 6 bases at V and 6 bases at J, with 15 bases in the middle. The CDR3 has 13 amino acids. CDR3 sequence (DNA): TGTGCCAGCAGCTCAGAAACAGGGAGCGAGCAGTACTTC. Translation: CASSSETGSEQYF.